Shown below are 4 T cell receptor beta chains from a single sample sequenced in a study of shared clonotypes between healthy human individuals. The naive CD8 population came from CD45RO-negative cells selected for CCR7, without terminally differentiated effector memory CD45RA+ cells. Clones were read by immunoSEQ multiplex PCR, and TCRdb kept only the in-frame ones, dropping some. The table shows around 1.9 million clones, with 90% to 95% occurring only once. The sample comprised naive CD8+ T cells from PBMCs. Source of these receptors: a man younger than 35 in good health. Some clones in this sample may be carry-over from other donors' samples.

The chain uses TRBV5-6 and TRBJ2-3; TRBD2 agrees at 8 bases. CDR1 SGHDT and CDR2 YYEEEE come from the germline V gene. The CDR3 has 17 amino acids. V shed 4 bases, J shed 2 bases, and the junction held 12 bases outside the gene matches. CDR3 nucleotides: TGTGCCAGCAGCCGAATACTAGCGGAGGTAGTCACAGATACGCAGTATTTT. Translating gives CASSRILAEVVTDTQYF.

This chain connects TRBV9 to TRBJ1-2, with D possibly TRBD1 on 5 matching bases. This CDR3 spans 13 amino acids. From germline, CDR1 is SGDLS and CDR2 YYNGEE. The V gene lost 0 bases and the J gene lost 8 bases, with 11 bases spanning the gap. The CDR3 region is CASSVEQGWGYTF. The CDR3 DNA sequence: TGTGCCAGCAGCGTAGAGCAGGGATGGGGCTACACCTTC.

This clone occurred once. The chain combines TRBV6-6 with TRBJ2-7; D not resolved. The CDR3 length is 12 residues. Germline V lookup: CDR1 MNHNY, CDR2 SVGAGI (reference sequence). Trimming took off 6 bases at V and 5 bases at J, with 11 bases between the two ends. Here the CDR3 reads CASSVTRDEQYF. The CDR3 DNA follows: TGTGCCAGCAGCGTCACCCGGGACGAGCAGTACTTC.

The CDR3 DNA sequence: TGTGCCAGCAGTGATTCACCAACACACAGGGGCTTTGGAAACACCATATATTTT. It yields the protein CASSDSPTHRGFGNTIYF. The V call is TRBV6-1, the J call TRBJ1-3, with 7 positions matching TRBD1. The CDR3 has 18 residues. CDR1 is MNHNS, CDR2 SASEGT, per germline. Trimming removed 3 bases from V and 3 bases from J; junction bases left unmatched: 14.